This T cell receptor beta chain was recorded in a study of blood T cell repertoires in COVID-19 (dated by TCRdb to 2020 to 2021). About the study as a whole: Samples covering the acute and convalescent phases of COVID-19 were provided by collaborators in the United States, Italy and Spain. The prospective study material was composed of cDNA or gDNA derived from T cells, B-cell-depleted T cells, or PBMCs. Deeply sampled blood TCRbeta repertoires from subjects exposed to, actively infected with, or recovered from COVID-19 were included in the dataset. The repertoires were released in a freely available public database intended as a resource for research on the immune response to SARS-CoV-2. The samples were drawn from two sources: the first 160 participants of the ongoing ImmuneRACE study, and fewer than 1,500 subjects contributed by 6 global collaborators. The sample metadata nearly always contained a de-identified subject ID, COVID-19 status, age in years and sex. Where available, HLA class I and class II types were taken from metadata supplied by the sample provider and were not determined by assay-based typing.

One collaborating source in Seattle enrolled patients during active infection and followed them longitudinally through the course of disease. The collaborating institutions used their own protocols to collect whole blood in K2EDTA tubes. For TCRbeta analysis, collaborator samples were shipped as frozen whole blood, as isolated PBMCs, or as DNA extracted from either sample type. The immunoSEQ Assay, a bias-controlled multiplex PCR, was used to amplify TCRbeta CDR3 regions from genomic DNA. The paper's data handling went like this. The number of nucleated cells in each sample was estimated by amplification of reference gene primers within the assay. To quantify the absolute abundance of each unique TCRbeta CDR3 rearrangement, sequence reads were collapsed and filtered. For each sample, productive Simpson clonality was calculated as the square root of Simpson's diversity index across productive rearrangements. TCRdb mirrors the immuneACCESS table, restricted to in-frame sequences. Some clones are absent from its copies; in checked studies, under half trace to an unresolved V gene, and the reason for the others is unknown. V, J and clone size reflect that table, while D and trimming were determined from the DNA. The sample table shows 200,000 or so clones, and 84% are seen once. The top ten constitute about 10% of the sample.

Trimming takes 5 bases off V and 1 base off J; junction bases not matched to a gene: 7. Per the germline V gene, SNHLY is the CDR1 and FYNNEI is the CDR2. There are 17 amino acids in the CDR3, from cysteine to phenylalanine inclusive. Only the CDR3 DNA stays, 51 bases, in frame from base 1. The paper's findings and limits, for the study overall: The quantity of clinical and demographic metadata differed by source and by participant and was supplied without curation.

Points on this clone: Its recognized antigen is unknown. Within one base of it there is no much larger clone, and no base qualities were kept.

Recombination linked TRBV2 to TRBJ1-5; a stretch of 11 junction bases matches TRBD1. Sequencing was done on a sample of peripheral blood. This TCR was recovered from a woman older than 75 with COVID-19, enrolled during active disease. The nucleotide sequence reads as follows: TGTGCCAGCAGTTCGGGACAGGGGGGGAGAAGCAATCAGCCCCAGCATTTT. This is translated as CASSSGQGGRSNQPQHF.